This TCR beta chain was retrieved from a study of early T cells in non-severe SARS-CoV-2 infection listed by TCRdb under 2021. Notes on the research overall: Bulk RNA from unsorted whole blood was used for TCR sequencing, so alpha and beta chains could not be paired. The investigation overall reported the following: VDJdb matching was skewed toward anti-spike CD8 responses and likely underestimated virus-specific expansions, missing private and CD4 specificities.

Between the V and J ends, shortened by 7 bases and 1 base respectively, the junction contains 10 bases. The CDR1 and CDR2 encoded by the germline V gene (reference sequence) are MNHNY and SVGAGI. From the cysteine up to the phenylalanine, the CDR3 has a length of 13 residues. Just CDR3 DNA is preserved here, 39 bases in frame from base 1. This was a case-control study nested in a cohort of healthcare workers in London, UK, who had nasopharyngeal swab PCR tests and blood samples taken every week. Healthcare workers were recruited during the week of the UK lockdown, between 23 and 31 March 2020, and followed weekly for up to about 15 weeks. The library was built by means of 5' RACE. Data came from a NextSeq 500. To correct for sequencing error and PCR bias, the TCR library protocol tagged individual cDNA molecules with unique molecular identifiers. TCR alpha and beta chains were both sequenced, and the abundances of alpha and beta sequences in each sample were closely correlated with each other. The authors' pipeline ran thus. V gene, J gene and CDR3 annotation of TCR sequences was performed with Decombinator V4. TCRs were defined as expanded if a significant change between any two time points was detected under a Poisson model with p below 0.0001. TCR abundances were normalised to the total number of TCRs sequenced per sample and expressed as counts per million. MAIT TCRs were defined by TRAV1-2 paired with TRAJ12, TRAJ20 or TRAJ33, and iNKT TCRs by TRAV10 paired with TRAJ18. A search of VDJdb, accessed on 1 November 2021, was run for TCRs annotated to CMV, EBV and SARS-CoV-2, with TCRs annotated for multiple antigens excluded. Using fastp at Q25 and MiXCR, TCRdb reprocessed the public reads and kept productive beta chains. Each entry merges the rows of one CDR3 protein and shows their most common DNA and genes. The V and J calls and clone size come from TCRdb's table, not from the authors' own analysis. For this sample there are under 40,000 distinct CDR3 sequences; 4.5% to 7.5% appear just once. Jointly, the top ten make up roughly 4.9% of the sample.

This clonotype has at least ten counts. Its antigen specificity is not known. Within one base of it there is no much larger clone, and no base qualities were kept. The specimen sequenced was whole blood. The chain is assembled from TRBV6-6 and TRBJ1-1, with no confidently assigned D gene. This receptor was taken from an adult who was a healthcare worker with PCR-confirmed SARS-CoV-2 infection or an uninfected control (not recorded which). The DNA is TGTGCCAGCAAAAGGGCCGCGAACACTGAAGCTTTCTTT. Translation gives CASKRAANTEAFF.